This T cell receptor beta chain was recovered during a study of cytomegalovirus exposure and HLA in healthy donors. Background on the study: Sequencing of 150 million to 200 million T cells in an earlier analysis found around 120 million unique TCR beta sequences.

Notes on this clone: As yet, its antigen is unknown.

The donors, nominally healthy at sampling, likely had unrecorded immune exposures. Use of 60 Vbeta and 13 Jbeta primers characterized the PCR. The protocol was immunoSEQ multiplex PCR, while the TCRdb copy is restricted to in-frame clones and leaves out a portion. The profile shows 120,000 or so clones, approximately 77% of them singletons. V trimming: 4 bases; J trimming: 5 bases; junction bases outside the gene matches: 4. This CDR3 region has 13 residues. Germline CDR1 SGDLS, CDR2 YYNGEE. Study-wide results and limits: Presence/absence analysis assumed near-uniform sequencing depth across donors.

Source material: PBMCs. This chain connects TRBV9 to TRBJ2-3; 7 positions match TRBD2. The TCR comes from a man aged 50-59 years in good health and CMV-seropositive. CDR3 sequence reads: CASSPSGGDTQYF. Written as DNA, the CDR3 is TGTGCCAGCAGCCCCTCGGGGGGAGATACGCAGTATTTT.